This T cell receptor beta chain was found in a study of T cells in Graves' hyperthyroidism and ophthalmopathy. The investigators amplified TCR beta CDR3 regions from RNA transcripts. The HTBI set primed first-round TCR CDR3 RT-PCR. A single record per CDR3 protein comes from TCRdb applying MiXCR to the multiplex PCR reads. The sample records approximately 740,000 distinct CDR3 sequences, around 13% being singletons. There are 12 residues in the CDR3. Trimming cost V 5 bases and J 4 bases, with 11 bases left between them. Looked up from germline, CDR1 is GTSNPN and CDR2 is SVGIG (reference sequence). Patients between 18 and 65 years old had hyperthyroidism, newly diagnosed and lasting under 2 months. This clonotype was counted many times.

The TCR originated in a woman aged 18-29 years with Graves' hyperthyroidism. Sequenced material: blood. The gene calls are TRBV30 and TRBJ1-1; D is perhaps TRBD1 (5 bases). The CDR3 DNA reads as TGTGCCTGGGGTCGGACATCCACTGAAGCTTTCTTT. This sequence encodes CAWGRTSTEAFF.